These 11 T cell receptor beta chains were all obtained from the same sample, sequenced in a study of cytomegalovirus exposure and HLA in healthy donors. The PCR had 60 Vbeta and 13 Jbeta primers. The repertoire was sequenced with immunoSEQ multiplex PCR; TCRdb's copy has only in-frame clones and lacks some. This sample has 150,000 to 200,000 clones, with around 80% found just once. Sequences were obtained from PBMCs. The receptors here all came from a man aged 45-65 years in good health and CMV-seropositive.

This rearrangement joins TRBV7-3 to TRBJ2-3; 11 nucleotides line up with TRBD2. Trimming removed 4 bases from V and 2 bases from J; junction bases left unmatched: 8. The CDR3 is made up of 17 amino acids. Per germline, CDR1 SGHTA and CDR2 FQGTGA. CDR3 loop: CASSSRTSGSFTDTQYF. In DNA form, the CDR3 reads TGTGCCAGCAGCTCAAGGACTAGCGGGTCCTTCACAGATACGCAGTATTTT. Using reference TRBV7-3 and TRBJ2-3 for the parts outside the CDR3, the full variable domain is GAGVSQTPSNKVTEKGKYVELRCDPISGHTALYWYRQSLGQGPEFLIYFQGTGAADDSGLPNDRFFAVRPEGSVSTLKIQRTERGDSAVYLCASSSRTSGSFTDTQYFGPGTRLTVL.

The DNA of the CDR3 is TGTGCCAGTAGTATAAGAGAGTCTAATGAAAAACTGTTTTTT. It is translated as CASSIRESNEKLFF. The chain joins TRBV19 to TRBJ1-4; no reliable D call. V was trimmed by 2 bases and J by 3 bases, leaving 7 bases between them. In germline, CDR1 is LNHDA, CDR2 SQIVND (reference sequence). CDR3 size: 14 residues.

The J gene is TRBJ2-5, the V gene TRBV27; 14 bases are shared with TRBD2. Germline V gene data show CDR1 as MNHEY and CDR2 as SMNVEV (reference sequence). CDR3 length: 15 residues. V was pared by 6 bases and J by 4 bases, with 4 bases of the junction left unmatched. The CDR3, as DNA: TGTGCCAGCAGGGGGACTAGCGGGAGCAGAGAGACCCAGTACTTC. Its translation: CASRGTSGSRETQYF.

The rearrangement uses TRBV10-2 and TRBJ1-4, with 7 nucleotides matching TRBD1. This CDR3 is 15 amino acids long. The germline CDR1 and CDR2 sequences are WSHSY and SAAADI. J was trimmed by 14 bases and V by 2 bases; bases with no gene match: 14. The CDR3 DNA reads TGCGCCAGCAGTGAGGCAGGGGGGACGGGGGACGTGCTGTTTTTT. The encoded protein is CASSEAGGTGDVLFF.

The chain uses TRBV25-1 and TRBJ1-4; D remains unclear. Trimming stripped 4 bases from V and 6 bases from J, with 12 bases between. This CDR3 has 14 amino acids. Germline V lookup: CDR1 MGHDK, CDR2 SYGVNS. Written as DNA, the CDR3 is TGTGCCAGCAGTGGCTCTCACGCAGATGAAAAACTGTTTTTT. As protein: CASSGSHADEKLFF.

The V call is TRBV9, the J call TRBJ1-6; 9 positions match TRBD1. CDR1 SGDLS and CDR2 YYNGEE come from the germline V gene. This CDR3 is 15 amino acids long. The V gene end was trimmed by 3 bases and the J gene end by 8 bases; junction bases not matched to a gene: 6. CDR3 coding DNA: TGTGCCAGCAGCGGTGACAGGGGGAATGATTCACCCCTCCACTTT. Its protein is CASSGDRGNDSPLHF.

The rearrangement links TRBV18 to TRBJ2-5, with a weak D call TRBD1 (6 bases). V was trimmed by 2 bases and J by 1 base, leaving 8 bases between them. Germline V gene data show CDR1 as KGHSH and CDR2 as LQKENI. The CDR3 length is 14 residues. The CDR3 is CASSPGGFQETQYF. CDR3 in DNA: TGTGCCAGCTCACCAGGGGGCTTCCAAGAGACCCAGTACTTC.

The CDR3 bases are TGTGCCAGCAGTGATTGGCAGCGCCTGCAGACCCAGTACTTC. Protein: CASSDWQRLQTQYF. The chain joins TRBV2 to TRBJ2-5, with D unclear. V lost 3 bases and J lost 6, with 14 bases in between. The CDR3 has 14 residues. Germline V lookup: CDR1 SNHLY, CDR2 FYNNEI.

Only one count was recorded for this clone. The rearrangement joins TRBV7-8 to TRBJ1-2, with no clear D. Trimming took off 5 bases at V and 5 bases at J, with 27 bases between the two ends. CDR1 and CDR2 from the germline V gene are SGHVS and FQNEAQ. This CDR3 comprises 18 residues. This CDR3 is CASSPSGERASKLYGYTF. CDR3 DNA: TGTGCCAGCAGCCCCAGCGGGGAGAGAGCCTCTAAGTTGTATGGCTACACCTTC. The complete variable domain, with remaining parts taken from reference TRBV7-8 and TRBJ1-2, reads GAGVSQSPRYKVAKRGQDVALRCDPISGHVSLFWYQQALGQGPEFLTYFQNEAQLDKSGLPSDRFFAERPEGSVSTLKIQRTQQEDSAVYLCASSPSGERASKLYGYTFGSGTRLTVV.

The CDR3 DNA follows: TGCAGTGTCCAACAGGGATACGAGCAGTACTTC. Its protein product is CSVQQGYEQYF. The genes are TRBV20-1 and TRBJ2-7, with D possibly matching TRBD1 (6 bases). In germline, CDR1 is DFQATT, CDR2 SNEGSKA (reference sequence). CDR3 length: 11 residues. The V gene lost 7 bases and the J gene lost 4 bases, with 11 bases spanning the gap.

This sequence joins TRBV29-1 and TRBJ2-3; D might be TRBD1 (5 bases). The CDR3 totals 13 residues. V gave up 7 bases and J gave up 0 bases, with 11 bases separating them. Germline CDR1 reads SQVTM; CDR2 reads ANQGSEA. In DNA form, the CDR3 reads TGCAGCGCCGGGCAGGGTAGCACAGATACGCAGTATTTT. Translation gives CSAGQGSTDTQYF.